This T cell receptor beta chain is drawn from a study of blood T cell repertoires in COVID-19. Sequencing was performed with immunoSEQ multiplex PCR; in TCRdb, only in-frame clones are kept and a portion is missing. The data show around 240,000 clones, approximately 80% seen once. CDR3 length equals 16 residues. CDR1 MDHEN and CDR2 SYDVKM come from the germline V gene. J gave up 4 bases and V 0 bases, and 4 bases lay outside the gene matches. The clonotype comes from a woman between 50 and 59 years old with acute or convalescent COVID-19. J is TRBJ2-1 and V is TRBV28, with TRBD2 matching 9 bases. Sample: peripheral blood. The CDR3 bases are TGTGCCAGCAGTTTATGGGCGGGAGGGGGATACAATGAGCAGTTCTTC. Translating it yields CASSLWAGGGYNEQFF. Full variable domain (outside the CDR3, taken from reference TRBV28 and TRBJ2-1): DVKVTQSSRYLVKRTGEKVFLECVQDMDHENMFWYRQDPGLGLRLIYFSYDVKMKEKGDIPEGYSVSREKKERFSLILESASTNQTSMYLCASSLWAGGGYNEQFFGPGTRLTVL.